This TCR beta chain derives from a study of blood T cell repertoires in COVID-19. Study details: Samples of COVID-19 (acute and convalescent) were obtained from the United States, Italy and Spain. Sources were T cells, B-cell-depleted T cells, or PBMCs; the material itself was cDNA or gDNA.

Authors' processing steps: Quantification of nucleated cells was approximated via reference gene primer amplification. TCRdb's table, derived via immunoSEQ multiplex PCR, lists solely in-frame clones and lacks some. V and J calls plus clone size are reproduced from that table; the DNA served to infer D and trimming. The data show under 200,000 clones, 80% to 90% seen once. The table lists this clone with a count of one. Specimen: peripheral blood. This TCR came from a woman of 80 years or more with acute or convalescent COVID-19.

CDR3 nucleotides: TGCGCCAGCAGCTTGGTAGCGGGGGGGCCTAGCACAGATACGCAGTATTTT. Encoded protein: CASSLVAGGPSTDTQYF. This chain links TRBV5-1 with TRBJ2-3; 11 nucleotides line up with TRBD2. Trimming at V came to 0 bases and at J to 0 bases, leaving 3 bases not matched to a gene. CDR3 length: 17 residues. The germline CDR1 and CDR2 sequences are SGHRS and YFSETQ.